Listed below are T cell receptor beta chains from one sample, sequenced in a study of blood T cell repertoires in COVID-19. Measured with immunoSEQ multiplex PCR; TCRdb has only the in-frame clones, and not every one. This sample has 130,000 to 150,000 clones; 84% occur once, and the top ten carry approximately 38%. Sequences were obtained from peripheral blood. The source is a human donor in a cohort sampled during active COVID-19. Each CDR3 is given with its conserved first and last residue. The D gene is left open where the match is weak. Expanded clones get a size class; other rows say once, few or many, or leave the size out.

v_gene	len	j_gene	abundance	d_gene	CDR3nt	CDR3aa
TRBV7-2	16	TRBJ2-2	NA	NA	TGTGCCAGCAGCTACAGATCTACTAGCAACACCGGGGAGCTGTTTTTT	CASSYRSTSNTGELFF
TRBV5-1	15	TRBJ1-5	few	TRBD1	TGCGCCAGCAGCTCAGGACAGGGCGACGGTCAGCCCCAGCATTTT	CASSSGQGDGQPQHF
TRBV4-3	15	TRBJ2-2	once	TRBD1	TGCGCCAGCGCTCCCGGGACAGGGTTTACCGGGGAGCTGTTTTTT	CASAPGTGFTGELFF
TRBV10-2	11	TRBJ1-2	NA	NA	TGCGCCAGCAGTGCGAGGGAAGGCTACACCTTC	CASSAREGYTF
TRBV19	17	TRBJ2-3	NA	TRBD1	TGTGCCAGTAGTATATGGACAGGGGGCCGAAGCACAGATACGCAGTATTTT	CASSIWTGGRSTDTQYF
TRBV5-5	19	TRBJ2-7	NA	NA	TGTGCCAGCAGCCAAGGACACCTCGATAGAGCCAGGGGTACATACGAGCAGTACTTC	CASSQGHLDRARGTYEQYF
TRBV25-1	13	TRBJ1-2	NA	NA	TGTGCCAGCAGTCCCGGGACAAACTATGGCTACACCTTC	CASSPGTNYGYTF
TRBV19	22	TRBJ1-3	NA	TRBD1	TGTGCCAGTACCCATATGACAGGGGTACCTTCCTTTGGCCCTTTCTCTGGAAACACCATATATTTT	CASTHMTGVPSFGPFSGNTIYF
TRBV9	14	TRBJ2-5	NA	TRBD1	TGTGCCAGCAGCCGGACAGGGGGCATGGGGACCCAGTACTTC	CASSRTGGMGTQYF
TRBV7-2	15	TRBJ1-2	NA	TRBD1	TGTGCCAGCAGTTACGGACAGGGGGATTACTATGGCTACACCTTC	CASSYGQGDYYGYTF
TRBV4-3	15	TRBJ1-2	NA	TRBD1	TGCGCCAGCAGCCATGTTACGGACAGGGCTGGTGGCTACACCTTC	CASSHVTDRAGGYTF
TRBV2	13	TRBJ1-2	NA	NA	TGTGCCAGCGGTAGGGACACCAGCTATGGCTACACCTTC	CASGRDTSYGYTF
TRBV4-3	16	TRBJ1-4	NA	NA	TGCGCCAGCAGCCAAGATCCCAGGGGCGGGGGTGAAAAACTGTTTTTT	CASSQDPRGGGEKLFF
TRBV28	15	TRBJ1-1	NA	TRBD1	TGTGCCAGCAGTTTCCCTCCCAGACAGGGAACTGAAGCTTTCTTT	CASSFPPRQGTEAFF
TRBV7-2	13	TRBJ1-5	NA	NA	TGTGCCAGCAGCTTCCAGGCCAATCAGCCCCAGCATTTT	CASSFQANQPQHF
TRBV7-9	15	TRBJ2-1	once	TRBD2	TGTGCCAGCAGCTTCGGTTGGGACTACTACAATGAGCAGTTCTTC	CASSFGWDYYNEQFF
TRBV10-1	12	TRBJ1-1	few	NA	TGCGCCAGCAGTGATGGGCCCACTGAAGCTTTCTTT	CASSDGPTEAFF
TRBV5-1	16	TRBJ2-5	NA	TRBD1	TGCGCCAGCAGCGATCCGGGACAGGGGGCGGGTGAGACCCAGTACTTC	CASSDPGQGAGETQYF
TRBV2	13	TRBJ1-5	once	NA	TGTGCCAGCAACTCCTATAGCAATCAGCCCCAGCATTTT	CASNSYSNQPQHF
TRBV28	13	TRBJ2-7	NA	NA	TGTGCCAGCAGTTTATATCCCGAGAACGAGCAGTACTTC	CASSLYPENEQYF
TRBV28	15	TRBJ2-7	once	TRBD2	TGTGCCAGCAGCGGGGAGGGACCCCGCTCCTACGAGCAGTACTTC	CASSGEGPRSYEQYF
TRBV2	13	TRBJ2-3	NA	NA	TGTGCCAGCAGCGGAGCTTTCACAGATACGCAGTATTTT	CASSGAFTDTQYF
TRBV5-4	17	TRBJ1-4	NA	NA	TGTGCCAGCAGCCCCGGCCCGGGGGGAGTAACTAATGAAAAACTGTTTTTT	CASSPGPGGVTNEKLFF
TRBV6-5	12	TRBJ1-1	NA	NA	TGTGCCAGCGGATCGGACATCACTGAAGCTTTCTTT	CASGSDITEAFF
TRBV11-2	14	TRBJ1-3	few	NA	TGTGCCAGCAGCTTAACAGGATCTGGAAACACCATATATTTT	CASSLTGSGNTIYF
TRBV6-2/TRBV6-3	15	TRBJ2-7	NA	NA	TGTGCCAGCAGTTACGCCGGGGGACAGCCCTACGAGCAGTACTTC	CASSYAGGQPYEQYF
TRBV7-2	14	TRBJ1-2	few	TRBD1	TGTGCCAGCAGCTTGCTAGGGACAGCTTATGGCTACACCTTC	CASSLLGTAYGYTF
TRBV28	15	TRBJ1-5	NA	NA	TGTGCCAGCAGTTCCTCAGGGTTCGGCAATCAGCCCCAGCATTTT	CASSSSGFGNQPQHF
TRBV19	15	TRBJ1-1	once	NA	TGTGCCAGTACCTCCCGGGAGATTAGCAGCACTGAAGCTTTCTTT	CASTSREISSTEAFF
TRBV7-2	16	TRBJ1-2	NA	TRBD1	TGTGCCAGCAGCCCCACCGGGACAGTGACGAACTATGGCTACACCTTC	CASSPTGTVTNYGYTF
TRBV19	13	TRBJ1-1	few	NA	TGTGCCAGTAGTCGGAAGGAGGCCACTGAAGCTTTCTTT	CASSRKEATEAFF
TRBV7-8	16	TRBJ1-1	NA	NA	TGTGCCAGCAGCCCGCGCCGGGGGAGGGTGAACACTGAAGCTTTCTTT	CASSPRRGRVNTEAFF
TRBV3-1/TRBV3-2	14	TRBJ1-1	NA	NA	TGTGCCAGCAGCCTGAGGGTCACGAACACTGAAGCTTTCTTT	CASSLRVTNTEAFF
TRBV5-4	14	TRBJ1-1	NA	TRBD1	TGTGCCAGCAGCCCGAGGGGGCTCGGCACTGAAGCTTTCTTT	CASSPRGLGTEAFF
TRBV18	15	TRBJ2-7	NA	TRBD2	TGTGCCAGCTCACGGGGACTAGCGGAGACCTACGAGCAGTACTTC	CASSRGLAETYEQYF
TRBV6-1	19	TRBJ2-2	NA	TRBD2	TGTGCCAGCAGTGGAAGAAAGGGACTAGCGGGGGTTGACACCGGGGAGCTGTTTTTT	CASSGRKGLAGVDTGELFF
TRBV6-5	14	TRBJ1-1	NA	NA	TGTGCCAGCAGTTACACAGGAGTGAACACTGAAGCTTTCTTT	CASSYTGVNTEAFF
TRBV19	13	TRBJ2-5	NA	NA	TGTGCCAGTAGTAATAGGAGGGCAGAGACCCAGTACTTC	CASSNRRAETQYF
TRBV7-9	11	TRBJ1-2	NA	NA	TGTGCTCTTGGAGTCCCTCATGGCTACACCTTC	CALGVPHGYTF
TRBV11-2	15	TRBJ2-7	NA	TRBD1	TGTGCCAGCAGCACCTTGGACAGGGGGTCCTACGAGCAGTACTTC	CASSTLDRGSYEQYF
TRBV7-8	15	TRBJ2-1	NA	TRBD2	TGTGCCAGCAGCGAAGGACTAGCGGGGTTCAATGAGCAGTTCTTC	CASSEGLAGFNEQFF
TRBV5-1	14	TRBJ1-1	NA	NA	TGCGCCAGCAGCTTGGTGAAGCCTGACACTGAAGCTTTCTTT	CASSLVKPDTEAFF
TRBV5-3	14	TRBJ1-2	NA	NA	TGTGCCAGAAGCCCGGAGGCAAGAGACTATGGCTACACCTTC	CARSPEARDYGYTF
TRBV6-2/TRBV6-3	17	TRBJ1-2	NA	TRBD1	TGTGCCAGCAGTTACCTCGCCCGGGACAGGGGGTCTCGTGGCTACACCTTC	CASSYLARDRGSRGYTF
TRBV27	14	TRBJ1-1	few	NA	TGTGCCAGCAGGGGCTTCGGGGTGAACACTGAAGCTTTCTTT	CASRGFGVNTEAFF